The 19 T cell receptor beta chains below come from one sample, sequenced in a study of T cell clonality in common variable immunodeficiency. General observations from the study: In common variable immunodeficiency, TCR beta chains reportedly carried fewer deletions and N-nucleotide insertions.

No antigen has been assigned to these receptors. Method: immunoSEQ multiplex PCR; TCRdb's copy keeps in-frame clones and lacks some. Recorded here are about 34,000 clones, with no singletons, and the ten leading clones hold around 28%. Sequenced: peripheral blood mononuclear cells. These TCRs come from a human donor with common variable immunodeficiency.

As concerns this clone: The read is 3 residues too short to cover the CDR3 end, so that end is filled in from the germline J gene. The chain joins TRBV19 to TRBJ2-2, with D perhaps being TRBD1 or TRBD2 (6 bases each). V lost 5 bases and J lost 5, with 9 bases in between. Germline CDR1 is LNHDA and CDR2 is SQIVND (reference sequence). The CDR3 has 13 amino acids. CDR3 bases read: TGTGCCAGTAGTCAGGGGAGGACCGGGGAG. It encodes CASSQGRTGE. The entire CDR3 sequence reads CASSQGRTGELFF.

In this sample, this clone turned up many times. The observed sequence ends 3 residues before the CDR3 terminus, with the missing tail filled in from the germline J gene. This chain connects TRBV7-2 to TRBJ1-2, with D possibly matching TRBD1 (5 bases). Germline assignment: CDR1 SGHTA and CDR2 FQGNSA. V was pared by 0 bases and J by 1 base, with 9 bases between. CDR3 size: 15 residues. CDR3 amino acids: CASSLAPGNNYGYTF. CDR3 DNA, as far as it was read: TGTGCCAGCAGCTTAGCGCCAGGGAATAACTATGGC. Combining the CDR3 with reference TRBV7-2 and TRBJ1-2 gives the whole variable domain GAGVSQSPSNKVTEKGKDVELRCDPISGHTALYWYRQSLGQGLEFLIYFQGNSAPDKSGLPSDRFSAERTGGSVSTLTIQRTQQEDSAVYLCASSLAPGNNYGYTFGSGTRLTVV.

This clone was detected a few times. The read falls 3 residues short of the CDR3 end, and the missing part is taken from the germline J gene. The chain recombines TRBV19 with TRBJ1-1, with TRBD1 identical over 7 bases. Germline V gene lookup returns CDR1 LNHDA and CDR2 SQIVND (reference sequence). This CDR3 has 15 amino acids. Germline trimming cut 6 bases from V and 4 bases from J; bases unmatched to any gene: 11. The sequenced part of the CDR3 DNA is TGTGCCAGTAGCTTCCACGGGGCAGGGGGCACTGAA. Amino acids: CASSFHGAGGTE. The CDR3 reads in full as CASSFHGAGGTEAFF.

The table lists this clone with many counts. Partial CDR3 DNA: TGTGCCTGGAGCGCCCTGACTGCCTCCTACAATGAG. Translating it yields CAWSALTASYNE. The CDR3, in full, reads CAWSALTASYNEQFF. This chain joins TRBV30 and TRBJ2-1; D is undetermined. The read terminates 3 residues before the CDR3 end, so the remaining end is supplied by the germline J gene. The V gene's germline CDR1 is GTSNPN and CDR2 SVGIG (reference sequence). The length of the CDR3 is 15 residues. Deletions cut 3 bases from V and 0 bases from J, with 12 bases between. The full variable domain, with the rest looked up from reference TRBV30 and TRBJ2-1, is SQTIHQWPATLVQPVGSPLSLECTVEGTSNPNLYWYRQAAGRGLQLLFYSVGIGQISSEVPQNLSASRPQDRQFILSSKKLLLSDSGFYLCAWSALTASYNEQFFGPGTRLTVL.

As to this clone: The DNA ends 3 residues before the CDR3 does, and the rest of the CDR3 is filled in from the germline J gene. This chain connects TRBV7-9 to TRBJ1-2, with TRBD1 identical over 7 bases. The CDR3 sequence is 14 residues long. Germline V CDR1 and CDR2: SEHNR, FQNEAQ (reference sequence). This CDR3 is CASSPHRQGGGYTF. Incomplete CDR3 DNA: TGTGCCAGCAGCCCTCACCGACAGGGAGGCGGC. Drawing the rest from reference TRBV7-9 and TRBJ1-2, the complete variable domain is DTGVSQNPRHKITKRGQNVTFRCDPISEHNRLYWYRQTLGQGPEFLTYFQNEAQLEKSRLLSDRFSAERPKGSFSTLEIQRTEQGDSAMYLCASSPHRQGGGYTFGSGTRLTVV.

A remark on this clone: Read data end 3 residues before the CDR3 end; the end is taken from the germline J gene. The chain uses TRBV11-2 and TRBJ2-5; TRBD2 agrees at 9 bases. Trimming removed 2 bases from V and 5 bases from J; junction bases left unmatched: 6. The length of the CDR3 is 15 residues. The V gene's germline CDR1 is SGHAT and CDR2 FQNNGV. The sequenced part of the CDR3 DNA is TGTGCCAGCAGCTTAAGGTTAGCGGGAGTGGAGACC. Translation: CASSLRLAGVET. The whole CDR3 protein reads CASSLRLAGVETQYF.

CDR3 region: CSARLAGITDTQYF. CDR3 bases read: TGCAGTGCACGACTAGCGGGGATCACAGATACG. This chain connects TRBV20-1 to TRBJ2-3, with 11 bases that match TRBD2. The CDR3 goes on 3 residues after the read ends, and that part is filled in from the germline J gene. V shed 6 bases, J shed 2 bases, and the junction held 4 bases outside the gene matches. This CDR3 is 14 amino acids long. Germline CDR1 and CDR2: DFQATT and SNEGSKA (reference sequence).

This clone was counted between two and nine times. The read halts 3 residues ahead of the CDR3 end, with the missing end drawn from the germline J gene. The chain employs TRBV7-2 and TRBJ2-7, with 9 bases matching TRBD2. The CDR3 is 14 amino acids. The J segment lost 5 bases and the V segment lost 6 bases, leaving 8 bases of the junction unmatched. Germline lookup yields CDR1 SGHTA and CDR2 FQGNSA. The CDR3 loop is CASRGGRARHEQYF. Partial CDR3 DNA: TGTGCCAGCAGAGGCGGGAGGGCCCGGCACGAG.

This clone was observed a handful of times. With the read ending 3 residues before the CDR3 end, the germline J gene is used to fill in that end. The chain has TRBV20-1 and TRBJ2-7, with D maybe TRBD2 (5 bases). This CDR3 has 13 amino acids. V was trimmed by 3 bases and J by 3 bases, leaving 12 bases between them. Germline V gives CDR1 DFQATT, CDR2 SNEGSKA (reference sequence). CDR3 sequence reads: CSARAASSYEQYF. The sequenced part of the CDR3 DNA is TGCAGTGCTAGGGCGGCTAGCAGCTACGAG.

This clone was observed many times. The read is 3 residues too short to cover the CDR3 end, so that end is filled in from the germline J gene. This chain links TRBV7-3 with TRBJ2-7; 7 nucleotides agree with TRBD2. In germline, CDR1 is SGHTA, CDR2 FQGTGA. V gave up 5 bases and J gave up 4 bases; unmatched junction bases: 14. CDR3 length equals 16 residues. This CDR3 reads CASSRKQFSGPYEQYF. Incomplete CDR3 DNA: TGTGCCAGCAGCCGGAAACAGTTTAGCGGGCCTTACGAG.

Regarding this clone: Read data end 3 residues before the CDR3 end; the end is taken from the germline J gene. The rearrangement uses TRBV6-2 or TRBV6-3 and TRBJ2-3; a weak D match, TRBD1 (6 bases). Trimming took off 10 bases at V and 4 bases at J, with 18 bases between the two ends. The germline gives CDR1 MNHEY, CDR2 SVGEGT. The CDR3 extends over 14 amino acids. CDR3 DNA (partial): TGTGCCACCGCCTTTACAGGGTCCGCAGATACG. It codes for CATAFTGSADT. The whole CDR3 reads CATAFTGSADTQYF.

About this clone: From the germline J gene comes the end of the CDR3, since the read stops 3 residues before it. The chain recombines TRBV19 with TRBJ2-5; TRBD1 aligns across 12 bases. Germline assignment: CDR1 LNHDA and CDR2 SQIVND (reference sequence). This CDR3 region has 15 residues. V shed 5 bases, J shed 7 bases, and the junction held 8 bases outside the gene matches. CDR3 loop: CASSSAGTGGGTQYF. CDR3 DNA, as far as it was read: TGTGCCAGTAGTTCCGCCGGGACAGGGGGCGGGACC.

As regards this clone: The CDR3 is cut off 3 residues early in the read; its end comes from the germline J gene. This chain uses TRBV6-2 or TRBV6-3 with TRBJ2-7; TRBD1 might be the D (6 bases). This CDR3 comprises 10 residues. CDR1 and CDR2 (germline): MNHEY, SVGEGT. With 8 bases removed from V and 4 bases from J, the gap between germline ends came to 6 bases. This chain's CDR3 is CASGTYEQYF. CDR3 bases read: TGTGCCAGCGGGACATACGAG.

The chain's CDR3 is CAWRTSGVLAYEQYF. The CDR3 bases that were read are TGTGCCTGGAGGACTAGCGGGGTTTTAGCTTACGAG. The V and J genes are TRBV30 and TRBJ2-7; TRBD2 matches at 11 bases. With the read ending 3 residues before the CDR3 end, the germline J gene is used to fill in that end. J was trimmed by 4 bases and V by 3 bases; bases with no gene match: 8. CDR3 length: 15 amino acids. CDR1 is GTSNPN, CDR2 SVGIG, per germline (reference sequence).

This clone has a count of ten or more. From the germline J gene comes the end of the CDR3, since the read stops 3 residues before it. The rearrangement uses TRBV10-3 and TRBJ1-2, with a possible D match to TRBD1 (6 bases). CDR1 and CDR2 from the germline V gene are ENHRY and SYGVKD. V was shortened by 2 bases and J by 7 bases, with 11 bases between the two germline ends. The CDR3 is 13 amino acids. The sequenced CDR3 bases are TGTGCCATCAGTGAGCAGGGGCTCAGTGGC. It is translated as CAISEQGLSG. The full CDR3 protein is CAISEQGLSGYTF.

About this clone: The CDR3 end lies 3 residues beyond the end of the read and is filled in from the germline J gene. The chain employs TRBV2 and TRBJ2-5; TRBD2 is a possible D gene (7 bases). The germline V and J ends were trimmed by 6 bases and 7 bases, with 15 bases remaining between them. The CDR3 has 13 residues. Germline CDR1 SNHLY, CDR2 FYNNEI. The chain's CDR3 is CASRGGLGPTQYF. Incomplete CDR3 DNA: TGTGCCAGCAGGGGGGGGCTCGGGCCGACC.

This clone was picked up a small number of times. The sequence runs out 3 residues before the end of the CDR3; the remainder is reconstructed from the germline J gene. The rearrangement links TRBV6-1 to TRBJ1-5; D call uncertain. Germline V gene data show CDR1 as MNHNS and CDR2 as SASEGT. The CDR3 is 13 residues long. Trimming took off 4 bases at V and 0 bases at J, with 4 bases between the two ends. The sequenced CDR3 bases are TGTGCCAGCAGTGTACATAGCAATCAGCCC. Amino acid sequence: CASSVHSNQP. The CDR3 reads in full as CASSVHSNQPQHF.

This clone has at least ten counts. The DNA ends 3 residues before the CDR3 does, and the rest of the CDR3 is filled in from the germline J gene. V is TRBV19 and J is TRBJ1-5, with a weak D call TRBD1 (6 bases). Trimming shortened V by 3 bases and J by 9 bases, and 9 bases separated the two germline ends. The CDR3 contains 12 residues. CDR1 and CDR2 (germline): LNHDA, SQIVND (reference sequence). Partial CDR3 DNA: TGTGCCAGTAGTATGATACAGGGGCCC. Translation: CASSMIQGP. The complete CDR3 protein is CASSMIQGPQHF.

The table lists this clone with a few counts. CDR3: CASSLDRENEQFF. The sequenced CDR3 bases are TGTGCCAGCAGCTTAGACAGGGAGAATGAG. The V call is TRBV7-3, the J call TRBJ2-1; 7 bases align to TRBD1. The read comes to an end 3 residues before the CDR3 does, leaving the germline J gene to fill in the end. Germline V CDR1 and CDR2: SGHTA, FQGTGA. This CDR3 region has 13 residues. The ends lost 2 bases at V and 7 bases at J; junction bases unmatched: 2.